A selection of T cell receptor beta chains follows, all from one sample in a study of PD-1 blockade in mismatch repair-deficient tumors. Clones were read by immunoSEQ multiplex PCR, and TCRdb kept only the in-frame ones, dropping some. The sample has more than 85,000 clones; under 90% are singletons. The sequenced sample was peripheral blood, obtained approximately 35 weeks after starting pembrolizumab. The receptors stem from an adult with mismatch repair-deficient cancer. Both conserved end residues are part of each CDR3.

V gene,CDR3 protein
TRBV2,CASSESSYEQYF
TRBV11-2,CASSLAGRDNEQFF
TRBV4-1,CASRQGKLAGNFTDTQYF
TRBV7-9,CASSFAENTEAFF
TRBV7-9,CASSLGTYNTEAFF
TRBV10-3,CAISGLTGDTEAFF
TRBV6-6,CASSSGTGDSGNTIYF
TRBV5-4,CASSPSGSGYEQYF
TRBV6-6,CASSYTDRVNTEAFF
TRBV4-3,CASSQGGLGGDTQYF
TRBV4-3,CASSQNGQGYQPQHF
TRBV6-5,CASKGEKLFF
TRBV11-2,CASSRGNTDTQYF
TRBV5-6,CASSRWGSALNEQFF
TRBV30,CAWTPSGRSTQYF
TRBV11-2,CASSSRGSRGANYGYTF
TRBV7-3,CASSLTTGGIYGYTF
TRBV28,CASRDTEAFF
TRBV9,CASSVGRFYNEQFF
TRBV5-1,CASSSTGTDYNEQFF
TRBV30,CAWSVRRDVIISGANVLTF
TRBV27,CASSLKTFGTEAFF
TRBV9,CASTRTGGRNTEAFF
TRBV28,CASSPGGPETQYF
TRBV27,CASSFSDTGELFF
TRBV27,CASSLRGGGPSGYNEQFF
TRBV5-4,CASRSGLAATGELFF
TRBV5-8,CASSPGLAEPGSYNEQFF
TRBV11-2,CASSSSGRALNEQFF
TRBV4-1,CASSQESPRGTSYNEQFF
TRBV5-4,CASSLAPDYEQYF
TRBV6-1,CASSVDRGNQPQHF
TRBV30,CAWKHREGFEQYF
TRBV5-4,CASSLANYGYTF
TRBV7-3,CASSLVGETQYF
TRBV27,CASTAGLAGFVGELFF
TRBV11-2,CASSPRGGLDYGYTF